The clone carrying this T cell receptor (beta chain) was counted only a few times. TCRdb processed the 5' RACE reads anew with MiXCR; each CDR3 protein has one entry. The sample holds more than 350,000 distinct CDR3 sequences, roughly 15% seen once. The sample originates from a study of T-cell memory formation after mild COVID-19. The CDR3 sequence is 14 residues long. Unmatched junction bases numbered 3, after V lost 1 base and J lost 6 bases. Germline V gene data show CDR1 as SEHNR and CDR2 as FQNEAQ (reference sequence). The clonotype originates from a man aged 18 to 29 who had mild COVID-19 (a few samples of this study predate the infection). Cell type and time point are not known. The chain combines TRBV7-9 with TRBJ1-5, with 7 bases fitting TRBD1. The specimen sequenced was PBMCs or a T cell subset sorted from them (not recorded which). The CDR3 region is CASSLGTGFQPQHF. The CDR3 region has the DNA TGTGCCAGCAGCTTAGGGACAGGCTTTCAGCCCCAGCATTTT.